This TCR beta chain is drawn from a study of blood T cell repertoires in COVID-19. Across the study: The cDNA or gDNA used as material had been derived from T cells, B-cell-depleted T cells, or PBMCs.

In the original analysis: Amplification of reference gene primers was used by the study to estimate nucleated cell counts. Profiling relied on immunoSEQ multiplex PCR, and the TCRdb table lists in-frame clones only, not all of them. D and trimming were read from the DNA, whereas the V and J calls and clone size are those reported in that table. This table has some 260,000 clones, just under 85% appearing once. J gave up 7 bases and V 4 bases, and 2 bases lay outside the gene matches. The CDR3 covers 11 residues. Per the germline V gene, CDR1 is DFQATT and CDR2 is SNEGSKA (reference sequence). The sequence derives from a man at least 80 years old with acute or convalescent COVID-19. V gene TRBV20-1 combines with J gene TRBJ2-7; 9 bases align to TRBD2. The specimen sequenced was peripheral blood. The CDR3 DNA reads TGCAGTGCTATGAGCGGGAGGGAGCAGTACTTC. It yields the protein CSAMSGREQYF.